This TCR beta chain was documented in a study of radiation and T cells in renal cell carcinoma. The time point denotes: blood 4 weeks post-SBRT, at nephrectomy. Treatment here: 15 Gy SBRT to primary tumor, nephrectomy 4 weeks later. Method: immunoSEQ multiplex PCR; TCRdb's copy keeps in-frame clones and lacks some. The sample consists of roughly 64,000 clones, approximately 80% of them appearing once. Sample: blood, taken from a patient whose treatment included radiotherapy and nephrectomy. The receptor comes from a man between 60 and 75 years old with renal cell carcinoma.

CDR3: CASSVLSASNQPQHF. CDR3 nucleotide sequence: TGTGCCAGCAGTGTCCTTTCAGCTAGCAATCAGCCCCAGCATTTT. The V and J genes are TRBV6-1 and TRBJ1-5; D remains unclear. V was cut by 4 bases and J by 0 bases, with 10 bases left in between. This CDR3 has 15 residues. Germline CDR1 reads MNHNS; CDR2 reads SASEGT.